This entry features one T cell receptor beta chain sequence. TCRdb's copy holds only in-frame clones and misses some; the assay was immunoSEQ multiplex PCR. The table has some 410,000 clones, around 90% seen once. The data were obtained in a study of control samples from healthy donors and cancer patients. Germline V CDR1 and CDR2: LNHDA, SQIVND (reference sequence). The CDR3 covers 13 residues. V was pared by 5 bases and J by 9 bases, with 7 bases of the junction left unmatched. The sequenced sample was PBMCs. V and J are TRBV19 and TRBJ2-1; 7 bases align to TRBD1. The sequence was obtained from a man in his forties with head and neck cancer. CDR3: CASSFTGVGEQFF. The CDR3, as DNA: TGTGCCAGTAGTTTTACAGGGGTGGGTGAGCAGTTCTTC.